The rows below give T cell receptor beta chains drawn from one sample of a study of blood T cell repertoires in COVID-19. Clones were sequenced by immunoSEQ multiplex PCR, and TCRdb holds only the in-frame ones, with some missing. Of 650,000 to 800,000 clones listed, 85% to 90% are singletons. Input material: peripheral blood. Receptor source: a woman aged 18-29 years with acute or convalescent COVID-19. The conserved cysteine and the conserved F or W are not part of the CDR3 here. A row's size may be missing; if present it is once, few, many or a size class.

j_call	v_call	clone_size	cdr3_aa
TRBJ2-7	TRBV28	.	ASSLGDREFHEQY
TRBJ1-6	TRBV25-1	.	ASSVGTGSYNSPLH
TRBJ2-3	TRBV4-2	.	ASSQPSGLAGSTDTQY
TRBJ1-2	TRBV19	.	ASSGTGSSRGYT
TRBJ1-4	TRBV12-2	few	ASRSRTGANEKLF
TRBJ2-7	TRBV4-1	.	ASSQLVIPSYEQY
TRBJ2-7	TRBV27	.	ASFPTGGGEQY
TRBJ1-2	TRBV6-6	.	ASSALSQGPNYGYT
TRBJ2-7	TRBV5-1	.	ASSLDRTGKDYEQY
TRBJ1-1	TRBV7-9	.	ASSGGPGQGDTEAF
TRBJ2-1	TRBV20-1	.	SASLRDRIFRSYNEQF
TRBJ1-6	TRBV7-2	few	ASSVLTPYNSPLH
TRBJ2-5	TRBV5-4	.	ASSLDPAFAEETQY
TRBJ1-4	TRBV6-5	.	ASSLTGGGGEKLF